This T cell receptor beta chain was captured by sequencing in a study of blood T cell repertoires in COVID-19. Study in general: Acute and convalescent COVID-19 specimens originated in the United States, Italy and Spain.

Generated by immunoSEQ multiplex PCR, the TCRdb table keeps only in-frame clones and is missing some. Of 200,000 to 300,000 clones in the sample, nearly 90% are singletons; the top ten hold about 0.65%. This clone occurred once. The sequenced sample was peripheral blood. The receptor's source is a human donor in a cohort sampled during active COVID-19.

CDR3 loop: CASSPWTGENSPLHF. The CDR3 nucleotides are TGTGCCAGCAGTCCATGGACAGGGGAAAATTCACCCCTCCACTTT. The chain uses TRBV27 and TRBJ1-6, with TRBD1 identical over 9 bases. The germline CDR1 and CDR2 sequences are MNHEY and SMNVEV (reference sequence). The CDR3 has 15 residues. Losses at the gene ends were 5 bases for V and 7 bases for J; bases not matched to a gene: 6.